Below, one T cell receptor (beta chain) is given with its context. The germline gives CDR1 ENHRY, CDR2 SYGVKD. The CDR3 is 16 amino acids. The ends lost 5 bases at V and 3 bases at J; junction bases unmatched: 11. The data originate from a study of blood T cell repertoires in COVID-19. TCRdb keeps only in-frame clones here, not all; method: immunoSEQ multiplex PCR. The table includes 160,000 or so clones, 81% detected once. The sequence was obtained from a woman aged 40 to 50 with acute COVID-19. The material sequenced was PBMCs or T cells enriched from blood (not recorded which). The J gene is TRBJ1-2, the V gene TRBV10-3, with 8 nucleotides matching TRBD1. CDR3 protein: CAISSDRAQRDYGYTF. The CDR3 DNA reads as TGTGCCATCAGTTCGGACAGGGCCCAACGGGACTATGGCTACACCTTC.